These 28 T cell receptor beta chains were all obtained from the same sample, sequenced in a study of tumor and adjacent non-tumor tissue in lung cancer. Three rounds of nested PCR, following a modified ARM-PCR protocol, produced the TCRbeta library. MiXCR, applied by TCRdb to the multiplex PCR reads, yields one record per CDR3 protein. The profile shows some 200,000 distinct CDR3 sequences, less than 80% of them singletons. This sample's RNA came from whole unsorted tissue. Sequenced sample: lung tumor tissue. The receptors derive from a man in his 60s with non-small cell lung cancer.

As to this clonotype: Germline and junction disagree at one end, which may indicate a read error. The genes are TRBV30 and TRBJ2-7, with 10 positions matching TRBD1. Germline CDR1 GTSNPN, CDR2 SVGIG (reference sequence). The CDR3 extends over 14 amino acids. The CDR3, as DNA: TGTCCCTGGAAAAGCGGACAGGGGGCCTACGAGCAGTACTTC. This codes for CPWKSGQGAYEQYF. Full variable domain (missing parts from reference TRBV30 and TRBJ2-7): SQTIHQWPATLVQPVGSPLSLECTVEGTSNPNLYWYRQAAGRGLQLLFYSVGIGQISSEVPQNLSASRPQDRQFILSSKKLLLSDSGFYLCPWKSGQGAYEQYFGPGTRLTVT.

Turning to this clonotype: With only one base between it and a far larger clone, this is likely a read error. The chain links TRBV6-5 to TRBJ1-5; D is ambiguous. V was pared by 0 bases and J by 5 bases, with 11 bases between. The length of the CDR3 is 15 residues. Looked up from germline, CDR1 is MNHEY and CDR2 is SVGAGI. Here the CDR3 reads CASSYSREGDQPQHF. CDR3 nucleotide sequence: TGTGCCAGCAGTTACTCGAGGGAGGGCGATCAGCCCCAGCATTTT.

This clonotype has just one count. The V gene is TRBV6-1, the J gene TRBJ1-5; D ambiguous. This CDR3 contains 14 residues. With 3 bases removed from V and 2 bases from J, the gap between germline ends came to 8 bases. Germline CDR1 is MNHNS and CDR2 is SASEGT. CDR3 coding DNA: TGTGCCAGCAGTGAGGCAGGATGCAATCAGCCCCAGCATTTT. Protein sequence: CASSEAGCNQPQHF.

In DNA, the CDR3 is TGTGCCACCGTGACTAGCGGGGGGTCAGCGACAGATACGCAGTATTTT. The encoded protein is CATVTSGGSATDTQYF. This rearrangement joins TRBV5-4 to TRBJ2-3, with 13 bases identical to TRBD2. CDR3 length: 16 amino acids. The germline gives CDR1 SGHNT, CDR2 YYREEE (reference sequence). V shed 9 bases and J 3 bases; nucleotides not matched to a gene: 10.

Regarding this clonotype: The germline gene is not matched at one end of the junction; a read error may be the cause. The chain carries TRBV4-2 and TRBJ2-2; weak D call: TRBD2 (5 bases). Germline CDR1 and CDR2: LGHNA and YNFKEQ. The CDR3 is made up of 17 amino acids. CDR3 loop: CASSQAPQGSDTGELLF. The CDR3 DNA is TGTGCCAGCAGTCAAGCCCCACAAGGCTCTGACACTGGGGAGCTGTTATTT.

This clonotype was recorded at least ten times. The genes are TRBV29-1 and TRBJ1-1; no clear D. The CDR3 totals 13 residues. Germline CDR1 is SQVTM and CDR2 is ANQGSEA. Trimming cost V 2 bases and J 3 bases, with 10 bases left between them. CDR3 DNA sequence: TGCAGCGTTGAAAGGATGGTCTACACTGAAGCTTTCTTT. The encoded protein is CSVERMVYTEAFF.

This clonotype was detected a few times. This sequence joins TRBV2 and TRBJ1-5; unclear D gene. Germline CDR1 is SNHLY and CDR2 is FYNNEI. Trimming took off 4 bases at V and 4 bases at J, with 8 bases between the two ends. This CDR3 comprises 13 residues. The CDR3 protein is CASSAGYNQPQHF. The DNA of the CDR3 is TGTGCCAGCAGTGCGGGTTATAATCAGCCCCAGCATTTT.

A word on this clonotype: A read error may produce the germline difference seen at one junction end. The chain joins TRBV12-3 or TRBV12-4 to TRBJ2-1; D gene uncertain. The CDR3 length is 14 residues. CDR3 sequence reads: CASSLCPAFNEHFF. CDR3 bases: TGTGCCAGCAGTTTATGTCCGGCGTTCAATGAGCACTTCTTC.

J is TRBJ1-1 and V is TRBV19; D not resolved. V gave up 3 bases and J gave up 4 bases, with 9 bases separating them. Germline V lookup: CDR1 LNHDA, CDR2 SQIVND (reference sequence). CDR3 length equals 13 residues. CDR3 residues: CASSIQGGTEAFF. The CDR3 nucleotides are TGTGCCAGTAGTATCCAAGGAGGCACTGAAGCTTTCTTT.

CDR3 nucleotide sequence: TGTGCCAGCAGCTTAGGCCAGGGAGGAAGAACTGAAGCTTTCTTT. Protein: CASSLGQGGRTEAFF. V is TRBV11-3 and J is TRBJ1-1; a weak D match, TRBD1 (5 bases). The CDR3 has 15 residues. V was cut by 1 base and J by 5 bases, with 14 bases left in between. Germline-derived CDR1 and CDR2 are SGHNT and YENEEA.

CDR3 sequence: CASSPASGFYEQYF. The CDR3, as DNA: TGTGCCAGCTCACCGGCTAGCGGGTTCTACGAGCAGTACTTC. The chain combines TRBV18 with TRBJ2-7; TRBD2 matches at 8 bases. The CDR3 has 14 amino acids. Germline-derived CDR1 and CDR2 are KGHSH and LQKENI. V shed 3 bases and J 3 bases; nucleotides not matched to a gene: 4.

The chain recombines TRBV12-3 or TRBV12-4 with TRBJ2-1, with a possible D match to TRBD1 (6 bases). Trimming removed 2 bases from V and 11 bases from J, with 25 bases in between. CDR3 length: 17 amino acids. CDR3 protein: CASSLLQGPIGGHQQFF. CDR3 bases: TGTGCCAGCAGTTTACTGCAGGGGCCTATAGGTGGCCATCAGCAGTTCTTC.

This clonotype was recorded many times. This chain links TRBV12-3 or TRBV12-4 with TRBJ2-2; D is ambiguous. The length of the CDR3 is 15 residues. Trimming cost V 1 base and J 2 bases, with 8 bases left between them. CDR3 coding DNA: TGTGCCAGCAGTTTAGTGCGGCCCAACACCGGGGAGCTGTTTTTT. Protein: CASSLVRPNTGELFF.

This chain connects TRBV20-1 to TRBJ2-3; 9 positions agree with TRBD2. CDR1 DFQATT and CDR2 SNEGSKA come from the germline V gene (reference sequence). The CDR3 consists of 14 residues. The V and J ends lost 7 bases and 3 bases, in that order; junction bases with no gene match: 8. For the CDR3, the DNA is TGCAGTGTGATAGGACTAGCGAGGACAGATACGCAGTATTTT. The encoded protein is CSVIGLARTDTQYF.

Of note for this clonotype: Sequence at one end of the junction differs from germline and may be a read error. The chain combines TRBV29-1 with TRBJ2-2; TRBD2 is a possible D gene (6 bases). There are 14 residues in the CDR3. The germline CDR1 and CDR2 sequences are SQVTM and ANQGSEA. The CDR3 region has the DNA TGCGGCGTTGGAGGGGAGACACACACCGGGGAGCTGTTTTTT. As protein: CGVGGETHTGELFF.

As concerns this clonotype: An end of the junction differs from the germline gene, which may be a read error. The chain links TRBV12-3 or TRBV12-4 to TRBJ2-7, with D possibly matching TRBD1 (5 bases). The CDR3 runs to 14 residues. CDR3 coding DNA: TGTGCCAACAGTCGGGCAGGGATTACCTACGAGCAGTACTTC. It encodes CANSRAGITYEQYF.

Worth noting for this clonotype: Here the CDR3 omits its conserved ending phenylalanine or tryptophan, so a read error is the likely source. This chain links TRBV7-9 with TRBJ2-7; 10 nucleotides match TRBD2. Germline values: CDR1 SEHNR, CDR2 FQNEAQ (reference sequence). The V and J ends lost 3 bases and 4 bases, in that order; junction bases with no gene match: 3. The CDR3 consists of 14 residues. The CDR3 DNA sequence: TGTGCCAGCAGCTTCTTAGCGGGGGGATACGAGCAGTACTCC. Encoded protein: CASSFLAGGYEQYS.

This clonotype was found a few times. The chain joins TRBV6-5 to TRBJ2-1; D gene unclear. The CDR3 covers 16 residues. CDR1 is MNHEY and CDR2 is SVGAGI in the germline V gene. Trimming pared 2 bases from V and 1 base from J, leaving 12 bases between. For the CDR3, the DNA is TGTGCCAGCAGTTACGGTTTCGTAAGGTCCTACAATGAGCAGTTCTTC. This sequence encodes CASSYGFVRSYNEQFF.

Remarks on this clonotype: Sequence at one end of the junction differs from germline and may be a read error. The V gene is TRBV20-1, the J gene TRBJ2-5; TRBD2 aligns across 13 bases. Germline values: CDR1 DFQATT, CDR2 SNEGSKA (reference sequence). The CDR3 contains 15 residues. The CDR3 coding sequence is TGCGGTGCTAGTCCACTAGCGGGAGGGGGGGAGACCCAGTACTTC. Translation: CGASPLAGGGETQYF.

Comments on this clonotype: One end of the junction varies from germline; a read error may be responsible. This chain joins TRBV20-1 and TRBJ2-7, with a possible D match to TRBD2 (5 bases). Germline CDR1 DFQATT, CDR2 SNEGSKA (reference sequence). This CDR3 comprises 15 residues. CDR3 DNA: TGCAGTACTAGAAGGTCAAGCGCGAGTCTGAACGAGCAGTACTTC. Protein product: CSTRRSSASLNEQYF.

The chain links TRBV29-1 to TRBJ2-3; D ambiguous. The CDR3 length is 14 residues. Trimming shortened V by 4 bases and J by 5 bases, and 16 bases separated the two germline ends. Germline CDR1 reads SQVTM; CDR2 reads ANQGSEA. The CDR3 loop is CSVVVCVPGDTQYF. The DNA of the CDR3 is TGCAGCGTTGTAGTATGCGTTCCCGGAGATACGCAGTATTTT.

Remarks on this clonotype: The CDR3 carries no conserved terminal phenylalanine or tryptophan, so it likely arises from a read error. The V and J genes are TRBV20-1 and TRBJ1-5; no definite D call. This CDR3 has 13 residues. V was shortened by 7 bases and J by 5 bases, with 15 bases between the two germline ends. Germline CDR1 is DFQATT and CDR2 is SNEGSKA (reference sequence). Here the CDR3 reads CSVKMDADQPQHY. The CDR3, as DNA: TGCAGTGTTAAAATGGATGCGGATCAGCCCCAGCATTAT.

The chain uses TRBV11-3 and TRBJ2-7; D perhaps matches TRBD1 (5 bases). Germline loops: CDR1 SGHNT, CDR2 YENEEA. Trimming removed 11 bases at V and 5 bases at J, with 22 bases between. The CDR3 is made up of 14 amino acids. The CDR3 loop is CADSLDLMVHEQYF. DNA for the CDR3: TGTGCCGACAGCTTAGATCTCATGGTCCACGAGCAGTACTTC. The whole variable domain, remainder taken from reference TRBV11-3 and TRBJ2-7, is EAGVVQSPRYKIIEKKQPVAFWCNPISGHNTLYWYLQNLGQGPELLIRYENEEAVDDSQLPKDRFSAERLKGVDSTLKIQPAELGDSAVYLCADSLDLMVHEQYFGPGTRLTVT.

Concerning this clonotype: A read error is possible here, since a much larger clone lies one base away. CDR3 sequence (DNA): TGCAGCGTTGGACCAGGGGGCGGGGAAGAGACCCAGTACTTC. This sequence encodes CSVGPGGGEETQYF. The J gene is TRBJ2-5, the V gene TRBV29-1, with 8 bases identical to TRBD1. CDR1 and CDR2 from the germline V gene are SQVTM and ANQGSEA. V dropped 4 bases and J dropped 3; count of bases not matched to a gene: 7. The CDR3 loop spans 14 amino acids.

The sample holds many counts of this clonotype. The J gene is TRBJ1-1, the V gene TRBV12-3 or TRBV12-4; D uncertain. Trimming cost V 3 bases and J 0 bases, with 14 bases left between them. CDR3 length: 16 amino acids. The CDR3 coding sequence is TGTGCCAGCAGTTTGGTAGGATTAGGGATGAACACTGAAGCTTTCTTT. Encoded protein: CASSLVGLGMNTEAFF.

This clonotype has only one observation. Here the CDR3 omits its conserved ending phenylalanine or tryptophan, so a read error is the likely source. The chain couples TRBV20-1 to TRBJ1-2; D unresolved. CDR1 is DFQATT and CDR2 is SNEGSKA in the germline V gene (reference sequence). The CDR3 has 18 residues. Written as DNA, the CDR3 is TGCAGTGCTAGATCCCTGATTTTAAAGACCCTCGAGAGGTATGACTACACCTTA. Protein: CSARSLILKTLERYDYTL.

In the case of this clonotype: A much larger clone lies a single base off, so this may be a read error. The J gene is TRBJ2-2, the V gene TRBV4-3; D possibly corresponds to TRBD2 (6 bases). The germline V gene has CDR1 LGHNA and CDR2 YSLEER. The CDR3 sequence is 17 residues long. The CDR3 protein is CVSSLSYAGPNTGELFF. The CDR3 DNA reads TGCGTCAGCAGCCTGTCCTATGCGGGACCCAACACCGGGGAGCTGTTTTTT.

About this clonotype itself: The junction shows a germline mismatch at one end, possibly a read error. V usage is TRBV6-5 and J usage is TRBJ1-5; D remains ambiguous. CDR1 is MNHEY and CDR2 is SVGAGI in the germline V gene. This CDR3 has 12 residues. The CDR3 region is CASSNSNQPHHF. The DNA for the CDR3 is TGTGCCAGCAGCAATAGCAATCAGCCCCACCATTTT.